These T cell receptor beta chains were read from a single sample in a study of T-cell memory formation after mild COVID-19. TCRdb fed the 5' RACE reads into MiXCR, producing one record per CDR3 protein. Of about 190,000 distinct CDR3 sequences in the sample, about a sixth were seen once. The sample taken for sequencing was PBMCs or a T cell subset sorted from them (not recorded which). The source of these receptors is an adult woman who had mild COVID-19 (a few samples of this study predate the infection). Cell type and time point are not known. Both conserved end residues are part of each CDR3. D genes are given only for firm matches. Clone size is not always given. Where it is, it says once, few, many or a class for expanded clones.

d_gene	abundance	v_gene	j_gene	CDR3nt	CDR3aa
NA	few	TRBV3-1	TRBJ1-2	TGTGCCAGCAGCCAAGGACGGACTTTATATGGCTACACCTTC	CASSQGRTLYGYTF
NA	many	TRBV5-1	TRBJ2-5	TGCGCCAGCAGCTTGGCCGGGCCCCAAGAGACCCAGTACTTC	CASSLAGPQETQYF
NA	NA	TRBV6-1	TRBJ1-6	TGTGCCAGCAGTGAATTGGGGGCCTATAATTCACCCCTCCACTTT	CASSELGAYNSPLHF
NA	once	TRBV19	TRBJ2-3	TGTGCCAGTAGTATCGGAAGTTACTACACAGATACGCAGTATTTT	CASSIGSYYTDTQYF
NA	few	TRBV10-3	TRBJ1-1	TGTGCCATCAGCTCAGGGGAATGGACTGAAGCTTTCTTT	CAISSGEWTEAFF
NA	NA	TRBV24-1	TRBJ2-3	TGTGCCACCAGTGATTACGGAGGTCCCACAGATACGCAGTATTTT	CATSDYGGPTDTQYF
TRBD2	NA	TRBV11-2	TRBJ2-3	TGTACCAGCAGCTTAAGGGGCGGGGGGCACACAGATACGCAGTATTTT	CTSSLRGGGHTDTQYF
TRBD1	NA	TRBV14	TRBJ2-7	TGTGCCAGCAGCCAGTTAAGGGACAGGGAGAGGTCCTACGAGCAGTACTTC	CASSQLRDRERSYEQYF
NA	many	TRBV10-3	TRBJ1-5	TGTGCCATCAGGACGGACAGCAATCAGCCCCAGCATTTT	CAIRTDSNQPQHF
TRBD1	few	TRBV5-1	TRBJ2-2	TGCGCCAGCAGCTTGGGACAGGGTTTCACCGGGGAGCTGTTTTTT	CASSLGQGFTGELFF
NA	few	TRBV20-1	TRBJ1-2	TGCAGTGCTGCCGCAGGGGAAGGGAACTATGGCTACACCTTC	CSAAAGEGNYGYTF
NA	few	TRBV20-1	TRBJ2-7	TGCAGTGCTTCCGTAGGCAGGATGACCTACGAGCAGTACTTC	CSASVGRMTYEQYF
NA	NA	TRBV19	TRBJ1-1	TGTGCCACCCTGCGGGGAGGAACTGAAGCTTTCTTT	CATLRGGTEAFF
TRBD2	few	TRBV24-1	TRBJ2-3	TGTGCCACCAGTGATGTAGCGGGGGATTACACAGATACGCAGTATTTT	CATSDVAGDYTDTQYF
NA	few	TRBV7-2	TRBJ1-1	TGTGCCAGCAGCTTAGAGGCGGGCAGAGCTGAAGCTTTCTTT	CASSLEAGRAEAFF
TRBD2	few	TRBV5-5	TRBJ2-5	TGTGCCAGCAGCTTGGGACTAGCGGGGGACGGGGGGGAGACCCAGTACTTC	CASSLGLAGDGGETQYF
NA	NA	TRBV20-1	TRBJ2-7	TGCAGTGCTAGTTCGGGGCTAGGCTACGAGCAGTACTTC	CSASSGLGYEQYF
TRBD2	many	TRBV7-3	TRBJ2-2	TGTGCCAGCAGCCCCGGGGCGGGGGTGGAGACCACCGGGGAGCTGTTTTTT	CASSPGAGVETTGELFF
NA	NA	TRBV12-3/TRBV12-4	TRBJ1-2	TGTGCCAGCAGGTCCCCCTCTTCGGGAACCTATGGCTACACCTTC	CASRSPSSGTYGYTF
NA	NA	TRBV20-1	TRBJ1-2	TGCAGTGCTCCTTCCCGGGGGGACCGGTACGGGGGCTACACCTTC	CSAPSRGDRYGGYTF
TRBD1	many	TRBV5-4	TRBJ2-1	TGTGCCAGCAGCCAACAGGGGCATGAGCAGTTCTTC	CASSQQGHEQFF
TRBD1	NA	TRBV3-1	TRBJ2-7	TGTGCCAGCAGAGACAAGACAGGGGAAGGGTACGAGCAGTACTTC	CASRDKTGEGYEQYF
TRBD1	few	TRBV7-2	TRBJ1-6	TGTGCCAGCAGCTTAGCGGGGACAGGGAATTCACCCCTCCACTTT	CASSLAGTGNSPLHF
NA	NA	TRBV7-6	TRBJ1-1	TGTGCCAGCAGCCCGCGATTGGCCGGGGAAGCTTTCTTT	CASSPRLAGEAFF
NA	NA	TRBV6-1	TRBJ2-1	TGTGCCAGCAGTGTTGCCGGAGAAGATGAGCAGTTCTTC	CASSVAGEDEQFF
NA	NA	TRBV18	TRBJ2-3	TGTGCCAGCTCACCTGGAGGATTACGCACAGATACGCAGTATTTT	CASSPGGLRTDTQYF
NA	few	TRBV12-3/TRBV12-4	TRBJ2-7	TGTGCCAGCCAAGAGACAGGCGGGTCCTACGAGCAGTACTTC	CASQETGGSYEQYF
TRBD1	NA	TRBV5-1	TRBJ2-7	TGCGCCAGCAGCTTGGCCGCCGGGACAGGGGGCAACGAGCAGTACTTC	CASSLAAGTGGNEQYF
NA	few	TRBV24-1	TRBJ1-2	TGTGCCACCAGTGATCCGGGACAAACCCTTGGCTACACCTTC	CATSDPGQTLGYTF